This TCR beta chain is from a study of blood T cell repertoires in COVID-19. Study details: Samples of COVID-19 (acute and convalescent) were obtained from the United States, Italy and Spain. T cells, B-cell-depleted T cells, or PBMCs provided the cDNA or gDNA that served as material.

Methods used by the authors: Quantification of nucleated cells was approximated via reference gene primer amplification. Libraries were prepared by immunoSEQ multiplex PCR; TCRdb keeps only in-frame clonotypes and omits some of them. The V and J calls and clone size were taken over from that table, and D and trimming were inferred from the DNA. Of about 250,000 clones detected, roughly 83% appear once; the ten largest clones hold nearly 9%. This clone is a singleton in its sample. Germline V gene lookup returns CDR1 SQVTM and CDR2 ANQGSEA. V lost 4 bases, J lost 7 bases, and 16 bases lay in between. The CDR3 has 14 residues.

This sequence originates from a man older than 75 with acute or convalescent COVID-19. What was sequenced was peripheral blood. The rearrangement joins TRBV29-1 to TRBJ1-4; tentatively, D is TRBD1 (5 bases). This CDR3 reads CSVVPGGKSEKLFF. CDR3 DNA: TGCAGCGTTGTTCCGGGGGGGAAAAGTGAAAAACTGTTTTTT.